The present entry profiles one TCR beta chain with its context. Its recognized antigen is unknown. The listed sequencing device is Illumina HiSeq 2000. TCR beta cDNA libraries were made by 5'RACE template switching that added a universal primer site and unique molecular identifiers. cDNA synthesis was primed from the TCR beta constant segment, followed by two successive PCR amplification steps. In the authors' own workflow: MIGEC handled demultiplexing of the reads and grouping by UMI, while MiTCR was used to assemble and quantify clonotypes. To remove erroneous sequences, TCR cDNA sequences were retained only when supported by two or more reads. The tcR package was used for downstream repertoire analysis, and clonotypes were matched between fractions using CDR3 nucleotide sequence together with V segment. Antigen specificity was annotated against VDJdb with VDJmatch, allowing one amino acid substitution in CDR3. TCRdb reprocessed the reads, reporting each CDR3 protein sequence once and no DNA. The V and J calls come from TCRdb's annotation, not from the publication. The sample's records list roughly 390,000 distinct CDR3 sequences. Jointly, the top ten make up 9.5% to 12% of the sample.

These data are taken from a study of T cells expressing NK-cell markers (dated by TCRdb to about 2020). As for the study more broadly: In sorted CD3+CD56+NKG2C+, CD3+CD56+NKG2C- and CD3+CD56-NKG2C+ T-cell subsets from several donors, TCR beta-chain repertoires were profiled. Randomly selected healthy volunteers, three men and five women, were used as the eight sequenced donors. Sequencing of the libraries produced 2 x 150 bp reads on Illumina HiSeq 2000/2500, MiSeq or NextSeq. Of the eight sequenced donors, seven were found to be HCMV-seropositive and one was found to be HCMV-seronegative.

HCMV serostatus was determined by detecting HCMV-specific IgG in serum with a commercial ELISA kit. Peripheral blood mononuclear cells were isolated from blood by Ficoll density gradient centrifugation. Here is what the overall study found, with its caveats: Whether the expanded NKG2C-expressing T cell clones were specific for HCMV antigens was left unclear. Those dominant clonotypes were again the most abundant among CD3+CD56-NKG2C+ cells in several donors, at about 25-60.1%. In over 5 donors, the dominant CD3+CD56+NKG2C+ clonotypes were among the top 10 CD8+ clonotypes and accounted for roughly 1.0-7.0% of CD8+ T cells.

Inclusive of the bounding cysteine and phenylalanine, the CDR3 is 14 residues long. DNA is not recorded here. Via the germline V gene, CDR1 is SGHDT and CDR2 YYEEEE. The chain employs TRBV5-6 and TRBJ2-1. Sequencing was performed on blood T cells: a sorted CD56 or NKG2C T cell subset, CD4+ or CD8+ T cells, or bulk PBMC T cells (not recorded which). The sequence derives from a woman aged 45-59 years in good health. Donor details come from another sample of the same person, matched by shared clones. The CDR3 region reads CASSLVSSINEQFF.